One sample yielded the 22 T cell receptor beta chains listed below, sequenced in a study of cytomegalovirus exposure and HLA in healthy donors (dated by TCRdb to 2017 to 2019). Library preparation employed the immunoSEQ multiplex PCR assay. For the multiplex PCR, a mixture combining 60 forward primers for TCR Vbeta segments and 13 reverse primers for TCR Jbeta segments was used. What TCRdb holds here is the immuneACCESS table cut down to in-frame rearrangements. Part of the clones is not present; checked against another copy, under half of the missing clones reflect an unresolved V gene, and the others are unexplained. The sample contains about 120,000 clones, roughly 70% of them found a single time. Clones ranked in the top ten supply around a tenth of the sample. Sequenced input: PBMCs. All receptors derive from a woman between 45 and 60 years old in good health and CMV-seropositive.

This clone was seen once. The chain couples TRBV6-6 to TRBJ2-7; the match to TRBD1 covers 11 bases. The CDR3 length is 16 residues. The trim removed 2 bases at V and 5 bases at J, leaving 8 bases unmatched. Germline V gene sequence: CDR1 MNHNY, CDR2 SVGAGI (reference sequence). The DNA of the CDR3 is TGTGCCAGCAGTTACCGGACGGGACAGGGGGGCGACGAGCAGTACTTC. It yields the protein CASSYRTGQGGDEQYF.

In DNA, the CDR3 is TGTGCCAGCAGTTTGTTCCTAGCGGGAAACTACGAGCAGTACTTC. Its protein product is CASSLFLAGNYEQYF. The chain is built from TRBV28 and TRBJ2-7, with 9 bases identical to TRBD2. Germline loops: CDR1 MDHEN, CDR2 SYDVKM. The CDR3 is 15 amino acids. The J segment lost 3 bases and the V segment lost 3 bases, leaving 6 bases of the junction unmatched.

This sequence joins TRBV19 and TRBJ2-5; 7 bases line up with TRBD2. The V segment lost 3 bases and the J segment 5 bases; nucleotides outside the gene matches: 6. This CDR3 region has 14 residues. CDR1 and CDR2 (germline): LNHDA, SQIVND (reference sequence). The CDR3 DNA sequence: TGTGCCAGTAGTATTAGGACTAGTCGGGAGACCCAGTACTTC. Its protein is CASSIRTSRETQYF. Together with reference TRBV19 and TRBJ2-5, the CDR3 gives the full variable domain: DGGITQSPKYLFRKEGQNVTLSCEQNLNHDAMYWYRQDPGQGLRLIYYSQIVNDFQKGDIAEGYSVSREKKESFPLTVTSAQKNPTAFYLCASSIRTSRETQYFGPGTRLLVL.

The gene calls are TRBV18 and TRBJ2-7; D is perhaps TRBD1 (5 bases). The germline V gene has CDR1 KGHSH and CDR2 LQKENI. This CDR3 contains 15 residues. Trimming shortened V by 1 base and J by 2 bases, and 12 bases separated the two germline ends. The CDR3 bases are TGTGCCAGCTCACCACTTCAGGGTGCGACCTACGAGCAGTACTTC. Translating it yields CASSPLQGATYEQYF.

This chain joins TRBV11-1 and TRBJ1-1, with D unresolved. The V gene lost 1 base and the J gene lost 2 bases, with 5 bases spanning the gap. This CDR3 is 13 amino acids long. Germline V gene sequence: CDR1 SGHAT, CDR2 FQDESV (reference sequence). In DNA, the CDR3 is TGTGCCAGCAGCTTAGAGCTCAACACTGAAGCTTTCTTT. The encoded protein is CASSLELNTEAFF.

The J gene is TRBJ2-5, the V gene TRBV7-2; D gene unclear. CDR1 SGHTA and CDR2 FQGNSA come from the germline V gene. V was cut by 4 bases and J by 4 bases, with 10 bases left in between. There are 13 residues in the CDR3. The CDR3 DNA reads TGTGCCAGCAGCTCGCGGTCGGGAGAGACCCAGTACTTC. Translating gives CASSSRSGETQYF.

The rearrangement joins TRBV4-2 to TRBJ1-1; D perhaps matches TRBD1 (5 bases). This CDR3 is built from 15 residues. Germline V gives CDR1 LGHNA, CDR2 YNFKEQ. The germline V and J ends were trimmed by 0 bases and 4 bases, with 12 bases remaining between them. CDR3: CASSQDRALSTEAFF. For the CDR3, the DNA is TGTGCCAGCAGCCAAGACAGGGCTTTGAGCACTGAAGCTTTCTTT.

V is TRBV6-1 and J is TRBJ1-1; D may be TRBD1 (6 bases). The CDR3 spans 13 residues. The ends were cut back, 6 bases at V and 0 bases at J, with 8 bases in the middle. Germline CDR1 and CDR2: MNHNS and SASEGT. The CDR3 bases are TGTGCCAGCAGACCAGGGGTGAACACTGAAGCTTTCTTT. This sequence encodes CASRPGVNTEAFF.

The chain carries TRBV18 and TRBJ1-3; TRBD1 might be the D (6 bases). The CDR3 is made up of 14 amino acids. The germline gives CDR1 KGHSH, CDR2 LQKENI. The V gene lost 3 bases and the J gene lost 4 bases, with 10 bases spanning the gap. CDR3 coding DNA: TGTGCCAGCTCACCGGGGGCCAAGGGAAACACCATATATTTT. Encoded protein: CASSPGAKGNTIYF. The full variable domain, its missing parts supplied by reference TRBV18 and TRBJ1-3, is NAGVMQNPRHLVRRRGQEARLRCSPMKGHSHVYWYRQLPEEGLKFMVYLQKENIIDESGMPKERFSAEFPKEGPSILRIQQVVRGDSAAYFCASSPGAKGNTIYFGEGSWLTVV.

V gene TRBV2 combines with J gene TRBJ1-4; 10 bases are shared with TRBD1. V trimming: 7 bases; J trimming: 7 bases; junction bases outside the gene matches: 6. The V gene's germline CDR1 is SNHLY and CDR2 FYNNEI. This CDR3 is built from 14 residues. Here the CDR3 reads CASTSTGGSEKLFF. The CDR3 DNA reads as TGTGCCAGCACCTCGACAGGGGGCTCTGAAAAACTGTTTTTT.

This clone has more than one count but fewer than ten. The chain links TRBV7-3 to TRBJ2-2; 11 nucleotides line up with TRBD2. Germline CDR1 and CDR2: SGHTA and FQGTGA. The CDR3 has 19 residues. J gave up 0 bases and V 3 bases, and 9 bases lay outside the gene matches. CDR3 bases: TGTGCCAGCAGCTTGCCTGGGACTAGCGGAAACCCGAACACCGGGGAGCTGTTTTTT. Protein: CASSLPGTSGNPNTGELFF. Combining the CDR3 with reference TRBV7-3 and TRBJ2-2 gives the whole variable domain GAGVSQTPSNKVTEKGKYVELRCDPISGHTALYWYRQSLGQGPEFLIYFQGTGAADDSGLPNDRFFAVRPEGSVSTLKIQRTERGDSAVYLCASSLPGTSGNPNTGELFFGEGSRLTVL.

The rearrangement uses TRBV9 and TRBJ2-7; the D gene is possibly TRBD1 (6 bases). Germline lookup yields CDR1 SGDLS and CDR2 YYNGEE. This CDR3 region has 16 residues. Trimming left V 2 bases short and J 6 bases short, with 21 bases between. The CDR3 spells CASSVGPGGEGSEQYF. The CDR3 DNA reads TGTGCCAGCAGCGTTGGCCCTGGGGGCGAAGGATCCGAGCAGTACTTC.

This chain connects TRBV9 to TRBJ2-7; possible D gene TRBD2, 5 bases. V gave up 0 bases and J gave up 2 bases, with 12 bases separating them. This CDR3 has 15 amino acids. CDR1 is SGDLS, CDR2 YYNGEE, per germline. The CDR3 DNA is TGTGCCAGCAGCGTAGAGAACGGGAAGGCCTACGAGCAGTACTTC. This sequence encodes CASSVENGKAYEQYF.

The chain carries TRBV2 and TRBJ2-2; the D gene is possibly TRBD1 (5 bases). This CDR3 has 12 residues. V lost 5 bases to trimming and J lost 7 bases, with 8 bases between them. From germline, CDR1 is SNHLY and CDR2 FYNNEI. The CDR3 coding sequence is TGTGCCAGCAGTAACCAGGGCGGGGAGCTGTTTTTT. Amino acid sequence: CASSNQGGELFF.

This chain links TRBV11-2 with TRBJ1-4, with D hard to call. Deletions cut 5 bases from V and 5 bases from J, with 9 bases between. The CDR3 length is 13 residues. Germline loops: CDR1 SGHAT, CDR2 FQNNGV. CDR3: CASSPLINEKLFF. In DNA form, the CDR3 reads TGTGCCAGCAGCCCACTCATAAATGAAAAACTGTTTTTT.

The chain has TRBV28 and TRBJ1-3, with D maybe TRBD1 (5 bases). The length of the CDR3 is 15 residues. V gave up 8 bases and J gave up 4 bases, with 18 bases separating them. Germline V gene lookup returns CDR1 MDHEN and CDR2 SYDVKM. DNA for the CDR3: TGTGCCAGCTCCCCCTGGGGCGTTGGAGGAAACACCATATATTTT. Protein product: CASSPWGVGGNTIYF.

The chain is built from TRBV7-8 and TRBJ2-1; the match to TRBD2 covers 9 bases. The CDR3 is 14 residues long. V shed 2 bases and J 9 bases; nucleotides not matched to a gene: 5. Germline lookup yields CDR1 SGHVS and CDR2 FQNEAQ. For the CDR3, the DNA is TGTGCCAGCAGCTTACAGCGGGGGGCAGGTGAGCAGTTCTTC. Amino acids: CASSLQRGAGEQFF.

The chain combines TRBV5-1 with TRBJ2-2, with D perhaps matching TRBD2 (6 bases). CDR1 and CDR2 from the germline V gene are SGHRS and YFSETQ. The CDR3 totals 14 residues. The V and J ends lost 4 bases and 5 bases respectively, with 12 bases between them. The CDR3 DNA reads as TGCGCCAGCAGCCCGGGAGTGGGGACCGGGGAGCTGTTTTTT. Amino acid sequence: CASSPGVGTGELFF.

The chain carries TRBV30 and TRBJ1-5; D remains unclear. Per the germline V gene, CDR1 is GTSNPN and CDR2 is SVGIG (reference sequence). V lost 0 bases and J lost 1, with 10 bases in between. This CDR3 has 15 amino acids. The CDR3 DNA sequence: TGTGCCTGGAGTGTGGCGGGGTTAAGCAATCAGCCCCAGCATTTT. Its protein product is CAWSVAGLSNQPQHF. The full variable domain, rest sourced from reference TRBV30 and TRBJ1-5, is SQTIHQWPATLVQPVGSPLSLECTVEGTSNPNLYWYRQAAGRGLQLLFYSVGIGQISSEVPQNLSASRPQDRQFILSSKKLLLSDSGFYLCAWSVAGLSNQPQHFGDGTRLSIL.

This clone is a singleton in its sample. The chain carries TRBV5-6 and TRBJ2-3, with 8 bases fitting TRBD1. The CDR3 is made up of 15 amino acids. Germline V lookup: CDR1 SGHDT, CDR2 YYEEEE. The V and J ends lost 5 bases and 2 bases, in that order; junction bases with no gene match: 7. CDR3 amino acids: CASSPGQGFTDTQYF. DNA for the CDR3: TGTGCCAGCAGTCCCGGACAGGGTTTCACAGATACGCAGTATTTT.

V usage is TRBV6-5 and J usage is TRBJ1-2, with D perhaps matching TRBD1 (5 bases). Germline CDR1 and CDR2: MNHEY and SVGAGI. Trimming left V 8 bases short and J 4 bases short, with 20 bases between. CDR3 size: 15 residues. As DNA, the CDR3 is TGTGCCAGCCAGAGATCAGTCCAGGGTTTCTATGGCTACACCTTC. Protein sequence: CASQRSVQGFYGYTF.

The chain has TRBV4-2 and TRBJ2-2; the D is unclear. The V end lost 3 bases, the J end lost 1 base, and 9 bases lay between the germline ends. Looked up from germline, CDR1 is LGHNA and CDR2 is YNFKEQ. The CDR3 is made up of 15 amino acids. The chain's CDR3 is CASSHLEQNTGELFF. Here the CDR3 DNA reads TGTGCCAGCAGCCATCTTGAACAGAACACCGGGGAGCTGTTTTTT.